This T cell receptor (beta chain) was recorded in a study of response to subunit inactivated influenza vaccine. Study-level findings and limits: The authors suggested that every seasonal influenza vaccination recruits few new T cells.

Via MiXCR, TCRdb re-called the RT-PCR reads, giving one row per CDR3 protein. The sample has 700,000 to 800,000 distinct CDR3 sequences, around 18% seen once. As concerns this clonotype: The antigen is not known.

The CDR3 extends over 13 amino acids. Losses at the gene ends were 3 bases for V and 9 bases for J; bases not matched to a gene: 6. The sequence was collected from a man over 45 who received an inactivated influenza vaccine. The specimen was PBMCs from blood, collected around 5 days after vaccination. The chain links TRBV12-3 or TRBV12-4 to TRBJ1-2; 8 bases line up with TRBD1. DNA for the CDR3: TGTGCCAGCAGTTTTGACAGGGGCCTTAGCTACACCTTC. This sequence encodes CASSFDRGLSYTF.